These 14 T cell receptor beta chains originate from one sample sequenced in a study of OX40 agonist ivuxolimab in advanced cancers. Sequencing was performed with immunoSEQ multiplex PCR; in TCRdb, only in-frame clones are kept and a portion is missing. The sample includes 55,000 to 90,000 clones, 70% to 90% seen only once; the top ten take around 2.3%. The sequencing here drew on CD4+ or CD8+ T cells sorted from blood, taken in a trial of the OX40 agonist ivuxolimab. Every receptor here comes from an adult with an advanced solid tumor such as melanoma, head and neck, liver or kidney cancer.

The chain carries TRBV5-4 and TRBJ2-1; 9 bases fit TRBD1. Germline-derived CDR1 and CDR2 are SGHNT and YYREEE (reference sequence). The CDR3 has 13 amino acids. V lost 9 bases to trimming and J lost 7 bases; unmatched junction nucleotides: 8. CDR3 coding DNA: TGTGCCACGTGGGGACAGGGTCCAAATGAGCAGTTCTTC. Its protein product is CATWGQGPNEQFF.

This clone was detected only a few times. The chain carries TRBV29-1 and TRBJ1-2; D not certain. CDR3 length: 12 residues. Germline values: CDR1 SQVTM, CDR2 ANQGSEA. Trimming stripped 3 bases from V and 9 bases from J, with 14 bases between. The CDR3 nucleotides are TGCAGCGTTGAGGGGTCCCGTGGAAGCTACACCTTC. The encoded protein is CSVEGSRGSYTF.

This chain links TRBV6-1 with TRBJ2-7, with 9 bases identical to TRBD1. CDR1 and CDR2 from the germline V gene are MNHNS and SASEGT. The CDR3 runs 13 residues. V trimming: 8 bases; J trimming: 9 bases; junction bases outside the gene matches: 11. The DNA for the CDR3 is TGTGCCAGCCAGGGGACAGGGATCCCGAGGCAGTACTTC. Residues: CASQGTGIPRQYF.

This clone occurred once. V gene TRBV7-2 combines with J gene TRBJ1-2; 7 bases match TRBD1. The CDR3 has 14 amino acids. CDR1 SGHTA and CDR2 FQGNSA come from the germline V gene. V shed 0 bases and J 7 bases; nucleotides not matched to a gene: 5. The CDR3 loop is CASSLAGTVSGYTF. Here the CDR3 DNA reads TGTGCCAGCAGCTTAGCGGGGACAGTCTCTGGCTACACCTTC. Full variable domain (remainder filled in from reference TRBV7-2 and TRBJ1-2): GAGVSQSPSNKVTEKGKDVELRCDPISGHTALYWYRQSLGQGLEFLIYFQGNSAPDKSGLPSDRFSAERTGGSVSTLTIQRTQQEDSAVYLCASSLAGTVSGYTFGSGTRLTVV.

The chain employs TRBV29-1 and TRBJ1-3; D not certain. Germline CDR1 and CDR2: SQVTM and ANQGSEA. Between the trimmed V and J ends, which lost 3 bases and 0 bases, there was a span of 9 bases. The CDR3 consists of 14 residues. CDR3 in amino acids: CSVETGHSGNTIYF. In DNA form, the CDR3 reads TGCAGCGTTGAGACTGGCCACTCTGGAAACACCATATATTTT.

This chain joins TRBV15 and TRBJ1-2; 8 nucleotides line up with TRBD1. J was trimmed by 8 bases and V by 4 bases; bases with no gene match: 21. The CDR3 runs 18 residues. CDR1 and CDR2 (germline): LNHNV, YYDKDF (reference sequence). The CDR3, as DNA: TGTGCCACCAGCACACCTTTTGACAGGGGCTCCTCTATGGTCGGCTACACCTTC. Its protein is CATSTPFDRGSSMVGYTF.

The chain couples TRBV18 to TRBJ2-3; D remains ambiguous. The germline V gene encodes CDR1 KGHSH and CDR2 LQKENI. With 4 bases removed from V and 1 base from J, the gap between germline ends came to 9 bases. This CDR3 is built from 14 residues. CDR3 protein: CASSQYEGTDTQYF. CDR3 bases: TGTGCCAGCTCACAATATGAGGGCACAGATACGCAGTATTTT. The full variable domain, its missing parts supplied by reference TRBV18 and TRBJ2-3, is NAGVMQNPRHLVRRRGQEARLRCSPMKGHSHVYWYRQLPEEGLKFMVYLQKENIIDESGMPKERFSAEFPKEGPSILRIQQVVRGDSAAYFCASSQYEGTDTQYFGPGTRLTVL.

The chain combines TRBV5-1 with TRBJ2-1, with unresolved D. The V end was cut by 0 bases, the J end by 5 bases, with 6 bases between. Germline V gene data show CDR1 as SGHRS and CDR2 as YFSETQ. The CDR3 loop spans 13 amino acids. In nucleotides, the CDR3 is TGCGCCAGCAGCTTGGGTGCGCACAATGAGCAGTTCTTC. It specifies CASSLGAHNEQFF.

The chain combines TRBV7-2 with TRBJ2-2; 9 nucleotides agree with TRBD2. Germline CDR1 and CDR2: SGHTA and FQGNSA. The CDR3 extends over 16 amino acids. Germline trimming cut 4 bases from V and 2 bases from J; bases unmatched to any gene: 5. This CDR3 reads CASSSGGTSNTGELFF. CDR3 in DNA: TGTGCCAGCAGCTCAGGGGGGACTAGCAACACCGGGGAGCTGTTTTTT.

CDR3 residues: CASSETGDAEAFF. In DNA, the CDR3 is TGTGCCAGCTCCGAAACTGGCGACGCTGAAGCTTTCTTT. V is TRBV18 and J is TRBJ1-1, with no clear D. V lost 6 bases, J lost 6 bases, and 14 bases lay in between. This CDR3 has 13 residues. CDR1 and CDR2 (germline): KGHSH, LQKENI.

V is TRBV28 and J is TRBJ2-7, with 8 bases lining up with TRBD2. Germline CDR1 and CDR2: MDHEN and SYDVKM. V trimming: 6 bases; J trimming: 2 bases; junction bases outside the gene matches: 9. The length of the CDR3 is 15 residues. The CDR3 is CASSLGGGAPYEQYF. The CDR3 DNA reads TGTGCCAGCAGCCTCGGGGGGGGCGCCCCCTACGAGCAGTACTTC.

This sequence joins TRBV11-3 and TRBJ2-1; tentatively, D is TRBD1 (6 bases). The CDR3 has 15 residues. Germline V gene data show CDR1 as SGHNT and CDR2 as YENEEA. V was clipped by 1 base and J by 6 bases, with 13 bases between them. The CDR3 DNA sequence: TGTGCCAGCAGCTTAGTATCAACAGGGACCAATGAGCAGTTCTTC. Translation gives CASSLVSTGTNEQFF.

The J gene is TRBJ1-4, the V gene TRBV18; no firm D call. Germline V gene sequence: CDR1 KGHSH, CDR2 LQKENI. Trimming removed 3 bases at V and 3 bases at J, with 11 bases between. The CDR3 is 15 residues long. The DNA of the CDR3 is TGTGCCAGCTCACCCACCCGGGGTGCTAATGAAAAACTGTTTTTT. It yields the protein CASSPTRGANEKLFF.

The gene calls are TRBV2 and TRBJ1-1; 8 bases agree with TRBD1. Per the germline V gene, CDR1 is SNHLY and CDR2 is FYNNEI. Losses at the gene ends were 6 bases for V and 6 bases for J; bases not matched to a gene: 9. The CDR3 is 14 amino acids. The CDR3 reads CASRGDRPDAEAFF. CDR3 in DNA: TGTGCCAGCAGAGGGGACAGGCCGGACGCTGAAGCTTTCTTT.